This paragraph covers one T cell receptor (beta chain) sequence. What it binds is unknown. These data belong to a study of post-analysis software for immune sequencing data. cDNA libraries of TCR beta carried unique molecular identifiers. TCRdb reanalysed the PCR reads using MiXCR and keeps one entry per CDR3 protein. This table has roughly 600,000 distinct CDR3 sequences, roughly 47% appearing once. Study-level points and caveats: Compared with controls, patients had more of five or six TRBV segments, including TRBV5-6, TRBV5-1 and TRBV20-1.

V was clipped by 0 bases and J by 5 bases; unmatched bases: 7. The CDR3 covers 16 residues. Germline assignment: CDR1 MGHRA and CDR2 YSYEKL. This chain joins TRBV4-1 and TRBJ1-2; 9 bases agree with TRBD1. This receptor was taken from a girl aged 5-17 years with multiple sclerosis. Sequenced sample: blood. The CDR3 loop reads CASSQDGLGTGYGYTF. The CDR3 nucleotides read TGCGCCAGCAGCCAAGATGGGTTGGGGACAGGGTATGGCTACACCTTC.